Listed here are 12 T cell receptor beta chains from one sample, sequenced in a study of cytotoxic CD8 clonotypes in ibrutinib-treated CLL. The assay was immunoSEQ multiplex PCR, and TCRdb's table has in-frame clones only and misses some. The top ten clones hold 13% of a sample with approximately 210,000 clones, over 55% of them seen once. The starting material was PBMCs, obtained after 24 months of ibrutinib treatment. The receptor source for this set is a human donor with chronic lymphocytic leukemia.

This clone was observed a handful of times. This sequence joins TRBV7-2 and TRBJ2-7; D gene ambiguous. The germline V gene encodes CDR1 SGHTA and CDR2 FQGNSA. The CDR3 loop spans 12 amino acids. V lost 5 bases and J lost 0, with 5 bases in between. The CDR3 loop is CASSHDSYEQYF. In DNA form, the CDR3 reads TGTGCCAGCAGCCACGACTCCTACGAGCAGTACTTC.

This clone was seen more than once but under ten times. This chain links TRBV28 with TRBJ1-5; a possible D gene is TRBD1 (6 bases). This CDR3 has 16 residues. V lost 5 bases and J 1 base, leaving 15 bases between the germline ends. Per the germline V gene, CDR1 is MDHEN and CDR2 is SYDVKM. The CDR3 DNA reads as TGTGCCAGCAGTGTGGACAGCGTATTAAGCAATCAGCCCCAGCATTTT. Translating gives CASSVDSVLSNQPQHF.

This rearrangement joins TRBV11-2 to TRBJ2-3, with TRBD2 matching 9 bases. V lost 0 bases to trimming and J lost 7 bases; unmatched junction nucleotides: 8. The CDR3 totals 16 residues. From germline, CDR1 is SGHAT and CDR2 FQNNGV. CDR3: CASSLELAGTVNTQYF. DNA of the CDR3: TGTGCCAGCAGCTTAGAACTAGCGGGTACCGTGAATACGCAGTATTTT.

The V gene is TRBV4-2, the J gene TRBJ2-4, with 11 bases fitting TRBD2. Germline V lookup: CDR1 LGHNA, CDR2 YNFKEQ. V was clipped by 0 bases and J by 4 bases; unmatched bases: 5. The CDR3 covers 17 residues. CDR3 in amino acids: CASSQDTSGRLKNIQYF. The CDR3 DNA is TGTGCCAGCAGCCAAGATACTAGCGGGAGACTAAAAAACATTCAGTACTTC.

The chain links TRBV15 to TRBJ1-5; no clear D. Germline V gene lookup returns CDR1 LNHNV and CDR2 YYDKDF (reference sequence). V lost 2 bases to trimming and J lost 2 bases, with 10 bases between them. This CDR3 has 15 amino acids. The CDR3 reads CATSRLGGRNQPQHF. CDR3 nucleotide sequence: TGTGCCACCAGCAGATTAGGTGGGCGCAATCAGCCCCAGCATTTT.

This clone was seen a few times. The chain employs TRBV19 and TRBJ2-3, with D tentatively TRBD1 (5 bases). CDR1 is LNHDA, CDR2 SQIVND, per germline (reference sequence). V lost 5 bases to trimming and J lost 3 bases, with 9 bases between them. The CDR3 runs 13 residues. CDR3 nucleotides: TGTGCCAGTAGTTTACGACAGACAGATACGCAGTATTTT. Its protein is CASSLRQTDTQYF.

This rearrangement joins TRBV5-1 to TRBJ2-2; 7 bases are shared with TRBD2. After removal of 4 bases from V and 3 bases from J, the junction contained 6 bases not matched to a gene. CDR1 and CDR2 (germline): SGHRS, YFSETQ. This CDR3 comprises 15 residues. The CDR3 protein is CASSPGGGDTGELFF. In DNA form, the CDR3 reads TGCGCCAGCAGCCCCGGGGGAGGGGACACCGGGGAGCTGTTTTTT.

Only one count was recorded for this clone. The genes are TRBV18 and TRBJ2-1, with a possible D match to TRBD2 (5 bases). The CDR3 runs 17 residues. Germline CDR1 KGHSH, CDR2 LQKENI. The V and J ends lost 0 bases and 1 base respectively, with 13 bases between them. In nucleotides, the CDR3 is TGTGCCAGCTCACCACCGGGAGCGTCTAGTTCCTACAATGAGCAGTTCTTC. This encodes CASSPPGASSSYNEQFF.

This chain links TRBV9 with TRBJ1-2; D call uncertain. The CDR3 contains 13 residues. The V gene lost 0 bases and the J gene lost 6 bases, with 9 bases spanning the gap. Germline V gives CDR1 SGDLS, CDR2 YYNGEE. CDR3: CASSVGMTNGYTF. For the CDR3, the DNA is TGTGCCAGCAGCGTAGGTATGACTAATGGCTACACCTTC.

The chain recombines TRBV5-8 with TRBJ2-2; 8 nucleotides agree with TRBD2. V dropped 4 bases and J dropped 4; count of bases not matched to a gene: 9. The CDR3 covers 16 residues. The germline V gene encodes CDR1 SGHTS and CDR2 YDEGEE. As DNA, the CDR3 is TGTGCCAGCAGCCCCCGGGACGGGAGGGGCACCGGGGAGCTGTTTTTT. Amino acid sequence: CASSPRDGRGTGELFF.

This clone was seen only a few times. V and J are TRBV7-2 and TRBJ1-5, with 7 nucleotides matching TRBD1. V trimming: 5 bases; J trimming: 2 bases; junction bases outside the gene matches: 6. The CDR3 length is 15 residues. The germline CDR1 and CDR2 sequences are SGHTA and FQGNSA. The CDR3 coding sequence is TGTGCCAGCAGCACAAGACAGGGTGGCAATCAGCCCCAGCATTTT. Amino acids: CASSTRQGGNQPQHF.

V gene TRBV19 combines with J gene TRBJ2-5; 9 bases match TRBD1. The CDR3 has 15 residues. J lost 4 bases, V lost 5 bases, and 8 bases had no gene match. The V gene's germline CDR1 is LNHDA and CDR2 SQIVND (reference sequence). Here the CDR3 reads CASSPRTGALETQYF. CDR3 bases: TGTGCCAGTAGTCCCCGGACAGGGGCGTTAGAGACCCAGTACTTC.